This is a list of T cell receptor beta chains from one sample in a study of T cells after yellow fever vaccination. MiXCR, applied by TCRdb to the 5' RACE reads, yields one record per CDR3 protein. Of a few hundred thousand distinct CDR3 sequences in the sample, 7% to 10% were seen once. The sample here was PBMCs, taken about 41 days after the first yellow fever vaccination. All receptors derive from a man between 18 and 29 years old who received the YFV17D yellow fever vaccine. Each CDR3 is given with its conserved first and last residue. D genes are given only for firm matches. Clone sizes are given selectively: once, few, many, or a class where the clone is expanded.

abundance: NA; j_gene: TRBJ2-1; v_gene: TRBV12-3/TRBV12-4; d_gene: TRBD2; CDR3nt: TGTGCCAGCGGGACTACTAGATACAATGAGCAGTTCTTC; CDR3aa: CASGTTRYNEQFF
abundance: few; j_gene: TRBJ2-3; v_gene: TRBV20-1; d_gene: TRBD2; CDR3nt: TGCAGTGCCTCCTTGAGCGGGGGGGCCTCGAATACGCAGTATTTT; CDR3aa: CSASLSGGASNTQYF
abundance: NA; j_gene: TRBJ2-7; v_gene: TRBV6-5; d_gene: NA; CDR3nt: TGTGCCAGCAGTTACTCGGGCAGGGGAGACCCCTACGAGCAGTACTTC; CDR3aa: CASSYSGRGDPYEQYF
abundance: NA; j_gene: TRBJ1-1; v_gene: TRBV7-9; d_gene: TRBD1; CDR3nt: TGTGCCAGCAGCAAAGGACAGGGTGGTACTGAAGCTTTCTTT; CDR3aa: CASSKGQGGTEAFF
abundance: NA; j_gene: TRBJ2-7; v_gene: TRBV5-5; d_gene: NA; CDR3nt: TGTGCCAGCAGCTTTTCTAGACGACTAGCCTACGAGCAGTACTTC; CDR3aa: CASSFSRRLAYEQYF
abundance: few; j_gene: TRBJ2-4; v_gene: TRBV29-1; d_gene: NA; CDR3nt: TGCAGTGTGACCGGGATCGTAACCAAAAACATTCAGTACTTC; CDR3aa: CSVTGIVTKNIQYF
abundance: NA; j_gene: TRBJ1-3; v_gene: TRBV29-1; d_gene: TRBD1; CDR3nt: TGCTGCGTTGAACCCCAGACAGGGCGCTCTGGAAACACCATATATTTT; CDR3aa: CCVEPQTGRSGNTIYF
abundance: NA; j_gene: TRBJ2-7; v_gene: TRBV15; d_gene: NA; CDR3nt: TGTGCCACCAGCAGAGACGGAATCGAGCAGTACTTC; CDR3aa: CATSRDGIEQYF
abundance: NA; j_gene: TRBJ2-2; v_gene: TRBV20-1; d_gene: NA; CDR3nt: TGCAGTGCCCCTCCGGACAGTGCGAACACCGGGGAGCTGTTTTTT; CDR3aa: CSAPPDSANTGELFF
abundance: NA; j_gene: TRBJ1-2; v_gene: TRBV28; d_gene: TRBD1; CDR3nt: TGTGCCAGCAGAGAAAACAGGGGTGGCTACACCTTC; CDR3aa: CASRENRGGYTF
abundance: few; j_gene: TRBJ2-1; v_gene: TRBV24-1; d_gene: NA; CDR3nt: TGTGCCACCAGAGCCCTAGGTGAGCAGTTCTTC; CDR3aa: CATRALGEQFF
abundance: few; j_gene: TRBJ1-2; v_gene: TRBV4-1; d_gene: NA; CDR3nt: TGCGCCAGCAGCCTCAGGGGAGGGGGAAACTATGGCTACACCTTC; CDR3aa: CASSLRGGGNYGYTF
abundance: NA; j_gene: TRBJ2-7; v_gene: TRBV10-3; d_gene: NA; CDR3nt: TGTGCCACGGGTGGGGTGTACGAGCAGTACTTC; CDR3aa: CATGGVYEQYF
abundance: few; j_gene: TRBJ2-3; v_gene: TRBV11-1; d_gene: NA; CDR3nt: TGTGCCAGCAGCCCGCGACAGTACACAGATACGCAGTATTTT; CDR3aa: CASSPRQYTDTQYF
abundance: NA; j_gene: TRBJ2-1; v_gene: TRBV7-3; d_gene: TRBD1; CDR3nt: TGTGCCAGCAGCGCCGACAGGGGGGCCTACAATGAGCAGTTCTTC; CDR3aa: CASSADRGAYNEQFF
abundance: NA; j_gene: TRBJ2-6; v_gene: TRBV20-1; d_gene: NA; CDR3nt: TGCAGTGCTAGTGCCGGGACCGACTTTTTCTCTGGGGCCAACGTCCTGACTTTC; CDR3aa: CSASAGTDFFSGANVLTF
abundance: many; j_gene: TRBJ2-1; v_gene: TRBV12-3/TRBV12-4; d_gene: NA; CDR3nt: TGTGCCAGCAGTCCCCCCGCAAGTTCCGATGAGCAGTTCTTC; CDR3aa: CASSPPASSDEQFF